This T cell receptor beta chain was recorded in a study of PD-L1 blockade in urothelial cancer. About the research overall: In the patient group, about 85% of the roughly 29 were males with bladder-origin urothelial cancer. Blood analyses occurred 3 weeks (second dose) and 6 weeks post treatment start.

Synthetic TCR analog templates were spiked into all PCRs individually. TCRdb's table, derived via immunoSEQ multiplex PCR, lists solely in-frame clones and lacks some. The sample has approximately 51,000 clones, about 86% seen once. Time point noted: pretreatment peripheral blood. The study enrolled patients with locally advanced or metastatic urothelial carcinoma. The CDR3 consists of 14 residues. From germline, CDR1 is SQVTM and CDR2 ANQGSEA. Trimming cost V 7 bases and J 11 bases; bases outside gene matches: 17. This clone was seen a handful of times. The V gene is TRBV29-1, the J gene TRBJ1-1, with TRBD1 matching 9 bases. This receptor was identified in a man in his sixties with urothelial cancer. This specimen consisted of PBMCs, obtained around atezolizumab (anti-PD-L1) treatment. CDR3 nucleotides: TGCAGCGGCATTACCGGGACAGGGAACGAGGGGGCTTTCTTT. Protein sequence: CSGITGTGNEGAFF.